This TCR beta chain was recovered during a study of graft-versus-host responses after intestinal transplantation. The overall study: Multivisceral, liver-intestinal, or isolated intestinal transplants were given to recipients. All recipients were given anti-thymocyte globulin induction, and tacrolimus and steroids were then administered for three to four years.

In the case of this clone: As yet, its antigen is unknown.

CDR3 length: 17 residues. Trimming took 5 bases from V and 6 from J; bases not matched to a gene: 13. Germline V lookup: CDR1 LNHDA, CDR2 SQIVND (reference sequence). The assay was immunoSEQ multiplex PCR, and TCRdb's table has in-frame clones only and misses some. Seen here are around 99,000 clones, roughly 87% observed once, and the top ten hold roughly 0.64%. This clonotype originated in a human donor who was the organ donor for an intestinal transplant. Sequenced material: unstimulated CD4+ T cells sorted from spleen or lymph node cells, taken before transplant. V and J are TRBV19 and TRBJ2-3; 11 bases fit TRBD1. The DNA for the CDR3 is TGTGCCAGTAGTCCCTCATTGGGACAGGGGGAATCGGATACGCAGTATTTT. This sequence encodes CASSPSLGQGESDTQYF.